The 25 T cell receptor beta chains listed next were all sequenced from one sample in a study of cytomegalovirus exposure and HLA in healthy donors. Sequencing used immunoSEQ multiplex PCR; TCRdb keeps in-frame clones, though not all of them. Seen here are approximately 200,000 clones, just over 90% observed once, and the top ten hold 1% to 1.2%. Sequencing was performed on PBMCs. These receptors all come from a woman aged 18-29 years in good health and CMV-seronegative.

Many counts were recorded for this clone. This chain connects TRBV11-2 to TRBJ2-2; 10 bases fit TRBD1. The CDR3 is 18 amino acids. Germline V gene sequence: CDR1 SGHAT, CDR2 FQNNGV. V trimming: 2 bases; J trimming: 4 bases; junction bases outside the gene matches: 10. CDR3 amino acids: CASSLPLDRGQFTGELFF. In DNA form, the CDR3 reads TGTGCCAGCAGCTTACCCCTTGACAGGGGGCAGTTCACCGGGGAGCTGTTTTTT.

The CDR3 loop is CASSEMTGGDTQYF. As DNA, the CDR3 is TGTGCCAGCAGTGAAATGACGGGGGGGGATACGCAGTATTTT. The rearrangement links TRBV2 to TRBJ2-3; 8 bases map to TRBD2. The germline V gene has CDR1 SNHLY and CDR2 FYNNEI. CDR3 length: 14 amino acids. Trimming removed 2 bases from V and 6 bases from J; junction bases left unmatched: 4. The variable domain in full, completed from reference TRBV2 and TRBJ2-3, reads EPEVTQTPSHQVTQMGQEVILRCVPISNHLYFYWYRQILGQKVEFLVSFYNNEISEKSEIFDDQFSVERPDGSNFTLKIRSTKLEDSAMYFCASSEMTGGDTQYFGPGTRLTVL.

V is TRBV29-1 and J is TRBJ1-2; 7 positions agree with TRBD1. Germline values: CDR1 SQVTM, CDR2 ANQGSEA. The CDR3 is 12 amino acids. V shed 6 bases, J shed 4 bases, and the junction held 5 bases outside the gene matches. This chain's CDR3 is CSVATGSYGYTF. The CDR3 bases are TGCAGCGTGGCGACAGGGTCCTATGGCTACACCTTC.

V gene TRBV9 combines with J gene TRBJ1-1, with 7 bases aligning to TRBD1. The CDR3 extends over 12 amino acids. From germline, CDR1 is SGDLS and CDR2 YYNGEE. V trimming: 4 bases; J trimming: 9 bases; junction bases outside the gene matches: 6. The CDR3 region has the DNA TGTGCCAGCAGCTCCCTGGACAGGAAAGCTTTCTTT. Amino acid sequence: CASSSLDRKAFF.

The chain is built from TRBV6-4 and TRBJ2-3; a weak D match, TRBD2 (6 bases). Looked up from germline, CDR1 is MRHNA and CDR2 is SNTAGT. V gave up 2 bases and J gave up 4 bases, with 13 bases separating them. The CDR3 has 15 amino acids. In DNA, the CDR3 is TGTGCCAGCAGTGACCGGCGAACGGGAGCAGATACGCAGTATTTT. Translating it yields CASSDRRTGADTQYF.

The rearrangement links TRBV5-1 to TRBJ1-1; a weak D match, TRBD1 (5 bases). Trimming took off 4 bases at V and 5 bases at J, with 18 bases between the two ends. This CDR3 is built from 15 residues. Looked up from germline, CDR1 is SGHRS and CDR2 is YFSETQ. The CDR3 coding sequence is TGCGCCAGCAGCCCCGGGCAGGGTGTAGAAACTGAAGCTTTCTTT. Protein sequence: CASSPGQGVETEAFF.

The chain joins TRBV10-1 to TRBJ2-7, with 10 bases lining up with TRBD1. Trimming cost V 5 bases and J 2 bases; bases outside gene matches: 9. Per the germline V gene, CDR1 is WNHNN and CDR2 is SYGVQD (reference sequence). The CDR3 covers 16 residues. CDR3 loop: CASSPSGTGETYEQYF. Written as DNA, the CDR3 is TGCGCCAGCAGTCCATCAGGGACAGGGGAAACCTACGAGCAGTACTTC.

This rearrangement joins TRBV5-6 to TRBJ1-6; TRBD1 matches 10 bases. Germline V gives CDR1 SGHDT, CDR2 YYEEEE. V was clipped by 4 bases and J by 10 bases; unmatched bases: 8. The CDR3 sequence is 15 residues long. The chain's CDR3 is CASSTGTGQGSPLHF. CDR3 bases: TGTGCCAGCAGCACCGGCACGGGACAGGGGTCACCCCTCCACTTT.

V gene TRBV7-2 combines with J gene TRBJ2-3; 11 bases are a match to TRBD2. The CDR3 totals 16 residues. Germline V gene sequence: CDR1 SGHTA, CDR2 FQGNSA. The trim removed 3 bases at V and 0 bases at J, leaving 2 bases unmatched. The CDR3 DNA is TGTGCCAGCAGCTTGGGACTAGCGGCTAGCACAGATACGCAGTATTTT. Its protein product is CASSLGLAASTDTQYF.

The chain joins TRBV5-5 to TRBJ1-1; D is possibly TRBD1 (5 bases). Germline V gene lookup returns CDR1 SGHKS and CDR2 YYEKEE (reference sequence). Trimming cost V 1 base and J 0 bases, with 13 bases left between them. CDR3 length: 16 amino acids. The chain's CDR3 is CASSLMRDPMNTEAFF. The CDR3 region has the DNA TGTGCCAGCAGCTTGATGCGGGACCCTATGAACACTGAAGCTTTCTTT.

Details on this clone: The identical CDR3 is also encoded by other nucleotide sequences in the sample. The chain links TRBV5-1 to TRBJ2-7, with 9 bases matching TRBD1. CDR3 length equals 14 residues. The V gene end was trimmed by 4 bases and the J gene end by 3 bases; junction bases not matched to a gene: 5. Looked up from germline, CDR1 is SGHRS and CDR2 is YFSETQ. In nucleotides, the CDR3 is TGCGCCAGCAGCCCCGGGACAGGGAGCTACGAGCAGTACTTC. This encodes CASSPGTGSYEQYF.

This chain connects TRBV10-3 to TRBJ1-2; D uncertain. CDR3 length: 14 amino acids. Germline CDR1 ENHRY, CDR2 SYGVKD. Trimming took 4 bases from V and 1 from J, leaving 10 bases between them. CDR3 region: CAISGSRVNYGYTF. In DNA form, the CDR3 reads TGTGCCATCAGTGGTTCTCGGGTTAACTATGGCTACACCTTC.

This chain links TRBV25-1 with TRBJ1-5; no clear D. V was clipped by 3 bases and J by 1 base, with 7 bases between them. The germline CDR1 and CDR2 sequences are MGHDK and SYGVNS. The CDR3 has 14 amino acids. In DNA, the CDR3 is TGTGCCAGCAGTGATCAGTGGAGCAATCAGCCCCAGCATTTT. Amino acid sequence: CASSDQWSNQPQHF.

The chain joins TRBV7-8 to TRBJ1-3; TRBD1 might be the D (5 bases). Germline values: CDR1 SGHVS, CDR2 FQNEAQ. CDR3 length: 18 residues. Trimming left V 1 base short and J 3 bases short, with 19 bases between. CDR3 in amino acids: CASSLVSGEAGGGNTIYF. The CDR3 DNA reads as TGTGCCAGCAGCTTAGTTTCCGGGGAAGCCGGGGGTGGAAACACCATATATTTT.

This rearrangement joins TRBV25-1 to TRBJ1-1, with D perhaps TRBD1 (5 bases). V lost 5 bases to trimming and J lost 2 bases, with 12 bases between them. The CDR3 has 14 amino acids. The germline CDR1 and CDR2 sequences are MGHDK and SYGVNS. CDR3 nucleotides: TGTGCCAGCAGTCAGACAGACCTTAACACTGAAGCTTTCTTT. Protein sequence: CASSQTDLNTEAFF.

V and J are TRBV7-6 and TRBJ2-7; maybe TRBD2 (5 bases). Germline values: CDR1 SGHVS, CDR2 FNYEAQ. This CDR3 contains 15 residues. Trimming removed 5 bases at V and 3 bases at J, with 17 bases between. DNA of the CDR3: TGTGCCAGCAGCCAGGCCGAGGGAGTACACTACGAGCAGTACTTC. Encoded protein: CASSQAEGVHYEQYF. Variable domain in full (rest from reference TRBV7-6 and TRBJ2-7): GAGVSQSPRYKVTKRGQDVALRCDPISGHVSLYWYRQALGQGPEFLTYFNYEAQQDKSGLPNDRFSAERPEGSISTLTIQRTEQRDSAMYRCASSQAEGVHYEQYFGPGTRLTVT.

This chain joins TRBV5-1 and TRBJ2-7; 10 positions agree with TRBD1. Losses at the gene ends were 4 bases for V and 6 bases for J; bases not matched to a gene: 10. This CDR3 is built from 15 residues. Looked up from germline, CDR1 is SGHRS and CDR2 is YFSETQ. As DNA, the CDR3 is TGCGCCAGCAGCCAGACAGGGGGCAAGGGAAGCGAGCAGTACTTC. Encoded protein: CASSQTGGKGSEQYF. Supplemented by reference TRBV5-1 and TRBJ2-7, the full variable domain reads KAGVTQTPRYLIKTRGQQVTLSCSPISGHRSVSWYQQTPGQGLQFLFEYFSETQRNKGNFPGRFSGRQFSNSRSEMNVSTLELGDSALYLCASSQTGGKGSEQYFGPGTRLTVT.

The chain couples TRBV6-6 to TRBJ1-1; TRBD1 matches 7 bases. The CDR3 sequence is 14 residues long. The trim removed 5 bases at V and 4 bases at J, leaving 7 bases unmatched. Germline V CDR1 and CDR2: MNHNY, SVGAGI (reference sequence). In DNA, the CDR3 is TGTGCCAGCAGTACCGGACAGGCGGGCACTGAAGCTTTCTTT. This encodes CASSTGQAGTEAFF.

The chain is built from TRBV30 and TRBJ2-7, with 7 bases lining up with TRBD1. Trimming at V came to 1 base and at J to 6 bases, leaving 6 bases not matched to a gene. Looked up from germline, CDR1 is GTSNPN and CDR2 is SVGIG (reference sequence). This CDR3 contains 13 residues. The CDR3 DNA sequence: TGTGCCTGGAGTGACCGACCAGGGGGCGAGCAGTACTTC. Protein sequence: CAWSDRPGGEQYF.

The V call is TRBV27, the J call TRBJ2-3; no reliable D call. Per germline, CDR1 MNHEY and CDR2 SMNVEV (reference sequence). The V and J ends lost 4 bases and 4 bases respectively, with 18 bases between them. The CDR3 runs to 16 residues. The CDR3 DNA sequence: TGTGCCAGCAGTTCCTCCCTATCCCATGAATCAGATACGCAGTATTTT. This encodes CASSSSLSHESDTQYF.

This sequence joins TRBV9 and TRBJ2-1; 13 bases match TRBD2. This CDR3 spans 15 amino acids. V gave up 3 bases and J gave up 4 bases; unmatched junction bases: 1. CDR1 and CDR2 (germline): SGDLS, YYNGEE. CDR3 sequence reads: CASSATSGRYNEQFF. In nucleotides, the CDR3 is TGTGCCAGCAGCGCGACTAGCGGGAGGTACAATGAGCAGTTCTTC.

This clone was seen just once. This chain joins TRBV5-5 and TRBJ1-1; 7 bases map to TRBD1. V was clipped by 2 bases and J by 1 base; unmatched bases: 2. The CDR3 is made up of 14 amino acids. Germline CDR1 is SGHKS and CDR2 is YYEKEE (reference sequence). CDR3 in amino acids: CASSLTGANTEAFF. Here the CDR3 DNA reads TGTGCCAGCAGCTTAACAGGGGCGAACACTGAAGCTTTCTTT.

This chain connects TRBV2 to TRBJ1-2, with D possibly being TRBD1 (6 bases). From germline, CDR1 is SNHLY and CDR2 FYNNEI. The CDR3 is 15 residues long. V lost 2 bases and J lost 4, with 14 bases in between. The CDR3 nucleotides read TGTGCCAGCAGTGAACCAGGGGTGGTCGGCTATGGCTACACCTTC. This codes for CASSEPGVVGYGYTF.

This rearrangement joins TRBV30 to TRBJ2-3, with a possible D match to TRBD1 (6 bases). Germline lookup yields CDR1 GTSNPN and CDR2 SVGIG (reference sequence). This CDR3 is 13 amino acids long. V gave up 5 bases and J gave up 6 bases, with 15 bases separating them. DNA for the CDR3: TGTGCCTGGGGCACCCACAGGGACGATACGCAGTATTTT. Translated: CAWGTHRDDTQYF. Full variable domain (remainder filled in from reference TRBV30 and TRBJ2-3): SQTIHQWPATLVQPVGSPLSLECTVEGTSNPNLYWYRQAAGRGLQLLFYSVGIGQISSEVPQNLSASRPQDRQFILSSKKLLLSDSGFYLCAWGTHRDDTQYFGPGTRLTVL.

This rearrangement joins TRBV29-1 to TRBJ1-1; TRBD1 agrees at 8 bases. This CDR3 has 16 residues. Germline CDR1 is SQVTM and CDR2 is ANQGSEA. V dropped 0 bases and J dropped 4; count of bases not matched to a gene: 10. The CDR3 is CSVEDQRQGFRTEAFF. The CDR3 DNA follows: TGCAGCGTTGAAGATCAAAGACAGGGGTTTCGCACTGAAGCTTTCTTT.